The 11 T cell receptor beta chains below all came from one sample that was sequenced in a study of regulatory T cells in long-lasting Graves disease. This sample's time point: newly diagnosed GD, antithyroid drugs for less than 3 months. With RNA extracted from PBMCs as input, the TCR library was made. Combining iRepertoire HTBI primers with Arm-PCR of CDR3 regions, the authors built TCR beta libraries. TCRdb re-called the multiplex PCR reads through MiXCR, storing one row per CDR3 protein. The data contain approximately 360,000 distinct CDR3 sequences, 10% to 15% of them singletons. These data were also reused for a study on T cells in Graves' hyperthyroidism and ophthalmopathy.

Sequencing used peripheral blood mononuclear cells (PBMCs), obtained at new diagnosis, from a patient treated with antithyroid drugs. The receptor set was obtained from a woman in her late teens or twenties with Graves disease.

This clonotype was detected many times. The J gene is TRBJ2-2, the V gene TRBV7-8; the D is unclear. The CDR3 length is 14 residues. Germline CDR1 is SGHVS and CDR2 is FQNEAQ. Trimming cost V 1 base and J 6 bases, with 9 bases left between them. CDR3 protein: CASSLVLLPGELFF. CDR3 coding DNA: TGTGCCAGCAGCTTAGTCTTGCTCCCCGGGGAGCTGTTTTTT.

This clonotype has ten or more counts. CDR3 in amino acids: CSAAGESQETQYF. The CDR3 coding sequence is TGCAGTGCGGCAGGAGAATCCCAAGAGACCCAGTACTTC. The chain couples TRBV20-1 to TRBJ2-5; D unclear. Germline values: CDR1 DFQATT, CDR2 SNEGSKA (reference sequence). The CDR3 consists of 13 residues. V was clipped by 6 bases and J by 1 base, with 12 bases between them.

The table lists this clonotype with many counts. At one boundary the junction diverges from the germline segment, which might be a read error. The chain has TRBV27 and TRBJ1-5, with D possibly being TRBD1 (6 bases). The CDR3 is made up of 16 amino acids. Germline V gene data show CDR1 as MNHEY and CDR2 as SMNVEV (reference sequence). CDR3 protein: CASSPGDIPRDQPQHF. The CDR3 nucleotides are TGCGCCAGCAGTCCGGGGGACATTCCCCGGGATCAGCCCCAGCATTTT.

This clonotype was seen many times. One end of the junction does not line up with germline, which may come from a read error. The V gene is TRBV5-1, the J gene TRBJ2-2, with a tentative D call TRBD2 (5 bases). CDR3 length: 15 residues. CDR1 and CDR2 from the germline V gene are SGHRS and YFSETQ. DNA for the CDR3: TGCGCCAGCAGCTTGGTCCGACCCGACACCGGGAAGCTGTTTTTT. This encodes CASSLVRPDTGKLFF. The full variable domain, with the rest looked up from reference TRBV5-1 and TRBJ2-2, is KAGVTQTPRYLIKTRGQQVTLSCSPISGHRSVSWYQQTPGQGLQFLFEYFSETQRNKGNFPGRFSGRQFSNSRSEMNVSTLELGDSALYLCASSLVRPDTGKLFFGEGSRLTVL.

The sample holds many counts of this clonotype. V usage is TRBV20-1 and J usage is TRBJ2-7; the match to TRBD1 covers 7 bases. The CDR3 extends over 13 amino acids. J gave up 2 bases and V 4 bases, and 5 bases lay outside the gene matches. Germline V CDR1 and CDR2: DFQATT, SNEGSKA (reference sequence). CDR3 amino acids: CSAIRDSPYEQYF. In nucleotides, the CDR3 is TGCAGTGCTATCCGGGACAGCCCCTACGAGCAGTACTTC.

This clonotype was counted many times. The chain recombines TRBV24-1 with TRBJ2-1; 9 nucleotides line up with TRBD2. Germline CDR1 and CDR2: KGHDR and SFDVKD. CDR3 length: 16 amino acids. Unmatched junction bases numbered 8, after V lost 3 bases and J lost 6 bases. As DNA, the CDR3 is TGTGCCACCAGTGATCACAGGCGGGGGGGCCTCAATGAGCAGTTCTTC. This sequence encodes CATSDHRRGGLNEQFF.

The chain carries TRBV27 and TRBJ2-2; possibly TRBD1 for D (6 bases). Trimming stripped 2 bases from V and 7 bases from J, with 14 bases between. Germline CDR1 and CDR2: MNHEY and SMNVEV (reference sequence). This CDR3 has 15 residues. The CDR3 loop is CASSLRGLGRGELFF. In nucleotides, the CDR3 is TGTGCCAGCAGTTTAAGGGGGTTGGGCCGCGGGGAGCTGTTTTTT.

The CDR3 nucleotides read TGTGCCAGCAGCGTAGGGACCGCTCAGGAGCCCTACGAGCAGTACTTC. Translation: CASSVGTAQEPYEQYF. The V and J genes are TRBV7-9 and TRBJ2-7; the D gene could be TRBD1 or TRBD2 (5 bases each). The CDR3 contains 16 residues. Trimming took 5 bases from V and 2 from J, leaving 19 bases between them. CDR1 is SEHNR and CDR2 is FQNEAQ in the germline V gene (reference sequence).

This chain connects TRBV11-2 to TRBJ2-1, with 12 bases that match TRBD2. CDR1 and CDR2 from the germline V gene are SGHAT and FQNNGV. The CDR3 contains 13 residues. V lost 6 bases and J lost 9; bases outside the gene matches: 3. This chain's CDR3 is CASRTSGSSEQFF. CDR3 DNA sequence: TGTGCCAGCAGGACTAGCGGGAGTTCTGAGCAGTTCTTC.

At least ten counts were recorded for this clonotype. The chain recombines TRBV9 with TRBJ2-2; D possibly corresponds to TRBD2 (5 bases). This CDR3 has 17 residues. Trimming pared 2 bases from V and 5 bases from J, leaving 19 bases between. Germline V gene sequence: CDR1 SGDLS, CDR2 YYNGEE. The CDR3 sequence: CASSVYSAQAGTGELFF. The DNA of the CDR3 is TGTGCCAGCAGCGTGTACTCGGCCCAGGCGGGTACCGGGGAGCTGTTTTTT.

V gene TRBV12-3 or TRBV12-4 combines with J gene TRBJ2-3; 8 bases align to TRBD2. CDR3 size: 17 residues. The junction had 12 bases not matched to a gene; V was cut back by 4 bases and J by 3 bases. This CDR3 is CASSSLGGTRGTDTQYF. CDR3 nucleotides: TGTGCCAGCAGTTCCCTGGGGGGGACTAGGGGAACAGATACGCAGTATTTT.